The next 25 T cell receptor beta chains were all read from a single sample in a study of blood T cells in healthy people across ages. It was with a sample-barcoded 5' primer and a J-beta primer mix that a second PCR of about 7 to 12 cycles was run. In TCRdb, the 5' RACE reads were re-called with MiXCR into one record per CDR3 protein. The sample yields roughly 1,300,000 distinct CDR3 sequences, around 59% seen once. The sample consisted of blood. These receptors originate from a man between 18 and 29 years old in good health.

V usage is TRBV6-4 and J usage is TRBJ1-1, with a weak D call TRBD1 (6 bases). Germline values: CDR1 MRHNA, CDR2 SNTAGT. Between the trimmed V and J ends, which lost 3 bases and 1 base, there was a span of 9 bases. There are 14 residues in the CDR3. CDR3 in DNA: TGTGCCAGCAGTGAGGGCAGGGGGAACACTGAAGCTTTCTTT. Protein product: CASSEGRGNTEAFF.

CDR3 loop: CASSSQGQTLHF. In nucleotides, the CDR3 is TGTGCCAGCAGTTCACAGGGGCAAACCCTCCACTTT. The chain links TRBV28 to TRBJ1-6; 7 bases agree with TRBD1. This CDR3 spans 12 amino acids. CDR1 and CDR2 (germline): MDHEN, SYDVKM. V gave up 4 bases and J gave up 14 bases; unmatched junction bases: 5.

V gene TRBV4-2 combines with J gene TRBJ1-6, with D uncertain. Between the trimmed V and J ends, which lost 0 bases and 5 bases, there was a span of 8 bases. From germline, CDR1 is LGHNA and CDR2 YNFKEQ. This CDR3 has 15 residues. The CDR3: CASSQDTGDNSPLHF. CDR3 sequence (DNA): TGTGCCAGCAGCCAAGATACTGGGGATAATTCACCCCTCCACTTT.

This clonotype came up once. The chain links TRBV20-1 to TRBJ2-3; D possibly corresponds to TRBD2 (5 bases). Germline V gene data show CDR1 as DFQATT and CDR2 as SNEGSKA (reference sequence). The CDR3 consists of 12 residues. The CDR3 spells CRTGVGTDTQYF. CDR3 coding DNA: TGCAGGACCGGGGTCGGCACAGATACGCAGTATTTT.

The chain combines TRBV20-1 with TRBJ1-4; 8 bases line up with TRBD1. Germline V gene data show CDR1 as DFQATT and CDR2 as SNEGSKA (reference sequence). V lost 7 bases and J lost 7; bases outside the gene matches: 5. The CDR3 runs to 12 residues. CDR3 sequence: CSVYRGGEKLFF. The CDR3 region has the DNA TGCAGTGTATACAGGGGGGGTGAAAAACTGTTTTTT.

The chain employs TRBV6-5 and TRBJ2-1, with D unresolved. The CDR3 covers 14 residues. V was cut by 4 bases and J by 3 bases, with 10 bases left in between. CDR1 and CDR2 (germline): MNHEY, SVGAGI. In nucleotides, the CDR3 is TGTGCCAGCAGTTCCAAGCCCAACTACAATGAGCAGTTCTTC. This codes for CASSSKPNYNEQFF.

V is TRBV7-9 and J is TRBJ1-4; D gene unclear. This CDR3 has 14 residues. V dropped 5 bases and J dropped 6 bases, with 13 bases sitting between them. Germline V gene lookup returns CDR1 SEHNR and CDR2 FQNEAQ (reference sequence). The DNA for the CDR3 is TGTGCCAGCAGCCTGGCAGGAGACCATGAAAAACTGTTTTTT. This codes for CASSLAGDHEKLFF.

This clonotype came up once. The chain links TRBV28 to TRBJ2-2; possibly TRBD1 for D (6 bases). Trimming cost V 4 bases and J 4 bases, with 16 bases left between them. CDR3 size: 16 residues. Germline CDR1 MDHEN, CDR2 SYDVKM. The CDR3 region has the DNA TGTGCCAGCAGTTCTGCTGGACAGCCGCCCACCGGGGAGCTGTTTTTT. Translated, it gives CASSSAGQPPTGELFF.

This chain uses TRBV7-2 with TRBJ2-5; 7 nucleotides agree with TRBD1. TRBJ2-7 matches the DNA end more closely, so the J call is doubtful. This CDR3 has 17 residues. Germline CDR1 SGHTA, CDR2 FQGNSA. Written as DNA, the CDR3 is TGTGCCAGCAGCTTAAAAGGCGCAGGGGGTTCCTTCTACGAGCAGTACTTC. Protein: CASSLKGAGGSFYEQYF.

The chain carries TRBV3-1 and TRBJ2-1; 9 nucleotides align to TRBD2. V lost 6 bases, J lost 4 bases, and 13 bases stayed unmatched. The CDR3 is 17 residues long. Germline lookup yields CDR1 LGHDT and CDR2 YNNKEL (reference sequence). CDR3 loop: CASSKGGGRARYNEQFF. In DNA form, the CDR3 reads TGTGCCAGCAGTAAGGGGGGCGGGAGGGCCCGGTACAATGAGCAGTTCTTC.

This clonotype was detected a few times. The chain combines TRBV4-1 with TRBJ2-6; tentative D call: TRBD1 (6 bases). The V and J ends lost 6 bases and 3 bases respectively, with 18 bases between them. Germline CDR1 and CDR2: MGHRA and YSYEKL. CDR3 size: 17 residues. The CDR3 bases are TGCGCCAGCAGGGCCCTAGGGGGAACTGGTGGGGCCAACGTCCTGACTTTC. This sequence encodes CASRALGGTGGANVLTF.

The V call is TRBV4-3, the J call TRBJ2-3, with D possibly matching TRBD1 (5 bases). This CDR3 has 16 residues. The germline gives CDR1 LGHNA, CDR2 YSLEER. Trimming left V 4 bases short and J 2 bases short, with 16 bases between. CDR3 DNA: TGCGCCAGCAGCCTCCGGATCACAGGCCTCACAGATACGCAGTATTTT. Residues: CASSLRITGLTDTQYF.

J is TRBJ2-5 and V is TRBV12-3 or TRBV12-4; 7 bases align to TRBD1. The junction had 10 bases not matched to a gene; V was cut back by 6 bases and J by 0 bases. CDR3 length: 16 residues. CDR3 DNA: TGTGCCAGCAGCCCCGGGACAGAGAAAGACCAAGAGACCCAGTACTTC. Translated, it gives CASSPGTEKDQETQYF.

This rearrangement joins TRBV12-3 or TRBV12-4 to TRBJ1-1; TRBD1 matches at 8 bases. V trimming: 5 bases; J trimming: 5 bases; junction bases outside the gene matches: 7. This CDR3 has 14 amino acids. The CDR3 loop reads CASSDGTGRTEAFF. CDR3 nucleotides: TGTGCCAGCAGTGACGGGACAGGAAGGACTGAAGCTTTCTTT.

The chain combines TRBV6-6 with TRBJ2-7, with 8 bases fitting TRBD1. This CDR3 comprises 15 residues. Germline loops: CDR1 MNHNY, CDR2 SVGAGI (reference sequence). V trimming: 0 bases; J trimming: 3 bases; junction bases outside the gene matches: 4. In DNA, the CDR3 is TGTGCCAGCAGTTACTCAACACAGGGGGACTACGAGCAGTACTTC. Amino acids: CASSYSTQGDYEQYF.

The chain uses TRBV6-2 or TRBV6-3 and TRBJ2-7, with 10 bases lining up with TRBD1. The CDR3 spans 17 residues. Germline-derived CDR1 and CDR2 are MNHEY and SVGEGT. With 0 bases clipped from V and 2 bases from J, the junction kept 7 bases outside the gene matches. The CDR3 protein is CASSYSSRDRGTYEQYF. Here the CDR3 DNA reads TGTGCCAGCAGTTACTCTTCCAGGGACAGGGGCACCTACGAGCAGTACTTC.

The chain is built from TRBV6-5 and TRBJ2-3, with D perhaps matching TRBD1 (6 bases). V lost 6 bases, J lost 6 bases, and 22 bases lay in between. The length of the CDR3 is 16 residues. The germline V gene has CDR1 MNHEY and CDR2 SVGAGI. CDR3 sequence reads: CASSPSPTGSFDTQYF. The CDR3 DNA reads TGTGCCAGCAGCCCGAGCCCAACAGGGTCTTTTGATACGCAGTATTTT.

The gene calls are TRBV6-6 and TRBJ2-7; D may be TRBD1 or TRBD2 (5 bases each). This CDR3 contains 14 residues. CDR1 MNHNY and CDR2 SVGAGI come from the germline V gene (reference sequence). V gave up 7 bases and J gave up 3 bases, with 16 bases separating them. This chain's CDR3 is CASTPFRGGYEQYF. For the CDR3, the DNA is TGTGCCAGCACCCCGTTTCGGGGCGGCTACGAGCAGTACTTC.

This clonotype has only a few counts. The chain combines TRBV4-1 with TRBJ2-1; tentatively, D is TRBD2 (5 bases). This CDR3 comprises 13 residues. V was cut by 4 bases and J by 9 bases, with 13 bases left in between. In germline, CDR1 is MGHRA, CDR2 YSYEKL. The CDR3 is CASSLVDAGEQFF. The CDR3 nucleotides are TGCGCCAGCAGCCTCGTTGATGCGGGTGAGCAGTTCTTC.

This sequence joins TRBV5-1 and TRBJ1-1; 7 bases line up with TRBD1. Per the germline V gene, CDR1 is SGHRS and CDR2 is YFSETQ. The CDR3 sequence is 15 residues long. Trimming cost V 4 bases and J 4 bases; bases outside gene matches: 10. The CDR3 loop is CASSQGQAATTEAFF. The DNA for the CDR3 is TGCGCCAGCAGCCAAGGACAGGCCGCCACCACTGAAGCTTTCTTT.

This sequence joins TRBV5-6 and TRBJ2-1; 9 bases are a match to TRBD2. Judging by the DNA end, TRBJ2-7 fits better; the J call may be wrong. The CDR3 loop spans 15 amino acids. Germline assignment: CDR1 SGHDT and CDR2 YYEEEE. CDR3 nucleotides: TGTGCCAGCAGCTCCCTAGCGGGGCCCTACAATGAGCAGTACTTC. Its translation is CASSSLAGPYNEQYF.

This sequence joins TRBV10-3 and TRBJ2-7; TRBD1 aligns across 10 bases. The junction had 4 bases not matched to a gene; V was cut back by 6 bases and J by 5 bases. Germline CDR1 and CDR2: ENHRY and SYGVKD. The CDR3 consists of 13 residues. In DNA form, the CDR3 reads TGTGCCATCAGAGAGACAGGGGGCCACGAGCAGTACTTC. It encodes CAIRETGGHEQYF.

V gene TRBV15 combines with J gene TRBJ2-2; the D gene is possibly TRBD2 (5 bases). The CDR3 runs to 16 residues. The germline V gene encodes CDR1 LNHNV and CDR2 YYDKDF (reference sequence). V was pared by 3 bases and J by 5 bases, with 16 bases between. The chain's CDR3 is CATSRGVGKSTGELFF. The CDR3 DNA follows: TGTGCCACCAGCAGGGGAGTGGGAAAGAGTACCGGGGAGCTGTTTTTT.

V usage is TRBV7-2 and J usage is TRBJ2-5, with 10 nucleotides matching TRBD2. The J call may be in error: the DNA end matches TRBJ2-7 better. Germline CDR1 SGHTA, CDR2 FQGNSA. This CDR3 comprises 14 residues. CDR3 protein: CASSVLAGDYEQYF. CDR3 coding DNA: TGTGCCAGCAGCGTCCTAGCGGGAGACTACGAGCAGTACTTC.

This clonotype was seen more than once but under ten times. The chain combines TRBV6-1 with TRBJ2-2, with D hard to call. Trimming pared 5 bases from V and 4 bases from J, leaving 11 bases between. Germline V gene lookup returns CDR1 MNHNS and CDR2 SASEGT. The CDR3 has 14 residues. CDR3 DNA sequence: TGTGCCAGCAGTTCACAAATATCCACCGGGGAGCTGTTTTTT. Its protein is CASSSQISTGELFF.